The present T cell receptor (beta chain) was sequenced within a study of CD8 T cells in ankylosing spondylitis. Study conclusions and caveats: Some of the motif variants had earlier been found in reactive arthritis patients' fluid and blood. CD8+ by phenotype, disease-linked clones were relatively rare in peripheral blood. Reportedly, matched ankylosing spondylitis synovial fluid was significantly enriched for disease-linked clones. One TCR beta motif, made up of under ten highly homologous variants, appeared characteristic of ankylosing spondylitis blood.

Trimming took off 7 bases at V and 2 bases at J, with 8 bases between the two ends. Germline V lookup: CDR1 MDHEN, CDR2 SYDVKM. The CDR3 runs to 12 residues. This clonotype has only a few counts. Its antigen is not known. In making TCR beta libraries, quantitative 5'-RACE with molecular barcodes was used. TCRdb used MiXCR to reprocess the 5' RACE reads, holding one entry per CDR3 protein. The sample yields more than 250,000 distinct CDR3 sequences, roughly 8% seen once. The TCR sequence derives from a male donor with ankylosing spondylitis. J is TRBJ2-5 and V is TRBV28, with D uncertain. Sequenced material: blood, either unsorted or a sorted T cell fraction (not recorded which). The CDR3 region has the DNA TGTGCCAGCAAACCAGGTCAAGAGACCCAGTACTTC. It is translated as CASKPGQETQYF.